A single sample is the source of the 21 T cell receptor beta chains below, sequenced in a study of CD8 T cells in ankylosing spondylitis. Study conclusions and caveats: What appeared characteristic of ankylosing spondylitis blood was a TCR beta motif of eight or nine highly homologous variants.

Their target antigens are unknown. TCRdb processed the 5' RACE reads anew with MiXCR; each CDR3 protein has one entry. The sample shows 650,000 to 800,000 distinct CDR3 sequences, around 19% of them seen only once. Sequencing input: blood, either unsorted or a sorted T cell fraction (not recorded which). The receptors derive from a male donor with ankylosing spondylitis.

This clonotype has only a few counts. This chain uses TRBV10-3 with TRBJ1-2; D gene unclear. Trimming left V 4 bases short and J 10 bases short, with 13 bases between. The V gene's germline CDR1 is ENHRY and CDR2 SYGVKD. The CDR3 contains 12 residues. CDR3 residues: CAISGYDNNYTF. The CDR3 region has the DNA TGTGCCATCAGTGGATACGACAATAACTACACCTTC.

Only a few counts were recorded for this clonotype. J is TRBJ2-1 and V is TRBV25-1, with a weak D call TRBD2 (5 bases). The CDR3 runs to 14 residues. Germline assignment: CDR1 MGHDK and CDR2 SYGVNS. V lost 3 bases, J lost 4 bases, and 10 bases lay in between. The CDR3, as DNA: TGTGCCAGCAGTGATACCGGGGTGTACAATGAGCAGTTCTTC. Encoded protein: CASSDTGVYNEQFF.

This clonotype has just a few counts. The CDR3 protein is CASSSPPGQGANEQFF. CDR3 sequence (DNA): TGTGCCAGCAGCTCACCCCCGGGACAGGGTGCTAATGAGCAGTTCTTC. This sequence joins TRBV9 and TRBJ2-1; TRBD1 agrees at 9 bases. CDR3 length equals 16 residues. Unmatched junction bases numbered 12, after V lost 4 bases and J lost 7 bases. Germline V CDR1 and CDR2: SGDLS, YYNGEE.

The gene calls are TRBV20-1 and TRBJ1-5; no definite D call. There are 13 residues in the CDR3. V dropped 8 bases and J dropped 1 base, with 12 bases sitting between them. Germline V lookup: CDR1 DFQATT, CDR2 SNEGSKA (reference sequence). This chain's CDR3 is CSSKGGSNQPQHF. Written as DNA, the CDR3 is TGCAGTTCGAAGGGAGGAAGCAATCAGCCCCAGCATTTT.

This clonotype was seen a few times. The genes are TRBV11-3 and TRBJ1-1, with D unclear. V lost 0 bases to trimming and J lost 9 bases, with 11 bases between them. The CDR3 loop spans 13 amino acids. Germline assignment: CDR1 SGHNT and CDR2 YENEEA. This CDR3 is CASSLDLGSQAFF. DNA for the CDR3: TGTGCCAGCAGCTTAGATCTGGGGAGCCAAGCTTTCTTT.

This clonotype has more than one count but fewer than ten. V is TRBV7-2 and J is TRBJ2-1; D remains unclear. V gave up 5 bases and J gave up 4 bases, with 12 bases separating them. The length of the CDR3 is 14 residues. In germline, CDR1 is SGHTA, CDR2 FQGNSA. The CDR3 region is CASSPPWRYNEQFF. CDR3 DNA sequence: TGTGCCAGCAGCCCACCGTGGCGATACAATGAGCAGTTCTTC.

The chain carries TRBV28 and TRBJ2-7; D is tentatively TRBD1 or TRBD2 (5 bases each). This CDR3 comprises 14 residues. V was clipped by 5 bases and J by 6 bases, with 17 bases between them. Germline V gene sequence: CDR1 MDHEN, CDR2 SYDVKM. CDR3 DNA sequence: TGTGCCAGCAGTCCCCCGGGGCGAAGGGGCGAGCAGTACTTC. Translation: CASSPPGRRGEQYF. Based on the CDR3 plus reference TRBV28 and TRBJ2-7, the full variable domain is DVKVTQSSRYLVKRTGEKVFLECVQDMDHENMFWYRQDPGLGLRLIYFSYDVKMKEKGDIPEGYSVSREKKERFSLILESASTNQTSMYLCASSPPGRRGEQYFGPGTRLTVT.

This clonotype was detected only a few times. The gene calls are TRBV7-2 and TRBJ2-1; the D gene is possibly TRBD2 (6 bases). The V end lost 5 bases, the J end lost 0 bases, and 14 bases lay between the germline ends. Germline-derived CDR1 and CDR2 are SGHTA and FQGNSA. The length of the CDR3 is 16 residues. The CDR3 reads CASSPTSSSSYNEQFF. For the CDR3, the DNA is TGTGCCAGCAGCCCCACTAGCTCGAGCTCCTACAATGAGCAGTTCTTC. The full variable domain, its missing parts supplied by reference TRBV7-2 and TRBJ2-1, is GAGVSQSPSNKVTEKGKDVELRCDPISGHTALYWYRQSLGQGLEFLIYFQGNSAPDKSGLPSDRFSAERTGGSVSTLTIQRTQQEDSAVYLCASSPTSSSSYNEQFFGPGTRLTVL.

The V and J genes are TRBV19 and TRBJ2-1; 13 bases match TRBD2. Losses at the gene ends were 5 bases for V and 3 bases for J; bases not matched to a gene: 4. Germline V gives CDR1 LNHDA, CDR2 SQIVND (reference sequence). This CDR3 comprises 16 residues. Written as DNA, the CDR3 is TGTGCCAGTAGTTGGGGACTAGCGGGACTCTACAATGAGCAGTTCTTC. Encoded protein: CASSWGLAGLYNEQFF. Filled out from reference TRBV19 and TRBJ2-1, the complete variable domain reads DGGITQSPKYLFRKEGQNVTLSCEQNLNHDAMYWYRQDPGQGLRLIYYSQIVNDFQKGDIAEGYSVSREKKESFPLTVTSAQKNPTAFYLCASSWGLAGLYNEQFFGPGTRLTVL.

The CDR3 spells CASSPSQGMADTQYF. The DNA of the CDR3 is TGTGCCAGCAGCCCGAGCCAAGGAATGGCAGATACGCAGTATTTT. V gene TRBV7-2 combines with J gene TRBJ2-3; D gene uncertain. Germline V gives CDR1 SGHTA, CDR2 FQGNSA. This CDR3 region has 15 residues. V was cut by 5 bases and J by 4 bases, with 16 bases left in between.

V and J are TRBV10-3 and TRBJ2-3, with D perhaps TRBD2 (7 bases). V was trimmed by 3 bases and J by 6 bases, leaving 19 bases between them. Per the germline V gene, CDR1 is ENHRY and CDR2 is SYGVKD. CDR3 length: 16 residues. The CDR3 region is CAISDPGGGSLDTQYF. CDR3 coding DNA: TGTGCCATCAGTGACCCCGGGGGCGGGAGTTTGGATACGCAGTATTTT.

This chain uses TRBV29-1 with TRBJ1-1, with a tentative D call TRBD1 (6 bases). This CDR3 has 14 residues. V gave up 8 bases and J gave up 7 bases, with 23 bases separating them. CDR1 and CDR2 from the germline V gene are SQVTM and ANQGSEA. The CDR3: CSHVRGLKDSEAFF. CDR3 DNA: TGCAGCCACGTCCGGGGGCTGAAGGACAGTGAAGCTTTCTTT.

This sequence joins TRBV4-1 and TRBJ2-3; the D gene is possibly TRBD2 (7 bases). Germline CDR1 is MGHRA and CDR2 is YSYEKL. CDR3 size: 15 residues. Deletions cut 4 bases from V and 4 bases from J, with 15 bases between. The CDR3: CASSLPGGGADTQYF. The CDR3 DNA follows: TGCGCCAGCAGCCTTCCCGGCGGGGGCGCAGATACGCAGTATTTT.

This clonotype was seen ten or more times. The chain combines TRBV7-2 with TRBJ2-2; 7 bases line up with TRBD2. CDR1 SGHTA and CDR2 FQGNSA come from the germline V gene. This CDR3 spans 15 amino acids. Trimming removed 5 bases from V and 4 bases from J; junction bases left unmatched: 7. The CDR3 DNA is TGTGCCAGCAGCCCCCGGGGCGGGGGCACCGGGGAGCTGTTTTTT. As protein: CASSPRGGGTGELFF.

The chain couples TRBV7-2 to TRBJ2-7; TRBD1 is a possible D gene (6 bases). CDR3 length: 15 residues. Germline V CDR1 and CDR2: SGHTA, FQGNSA. Trimming took 1 base from V and 3 from J, leaving 13 bases between them. The CDR3 nucleotides read TGTGCCAGCAGCTTAGGATCAGGGGAGTTCTACGAGCAGTACTTC. This sequence encodes CASSLGSGEFYEQYF. Full variable domain (rest looked up from reference TRBV7-2 and TRBJ2-7): GAGVSQSPSNKVTEKGKDVELRCDPISGHTALYWYRQSLGQGLEFLIYFQGNSAPDKSGLPSDRFSAERTGGSVSTLTIQRTQQEDSAVYLCASSLGSGEFYEQYFGPGTRLTVT.

The chain uses TRBV5-1 and TRBJ2-4; tentatively, D is TRBD1 (5 bases). Germline assignment: CDR1 SGHRS and CDR2 YFSETQ. V was cut by 0 bases and J by 9 bases, with 16 bases left in between. The CDR3 totals 15 residues. CDR3 in DNA: TGCGCCAGCAGCTTGGCCCTGGGGCCCGCTTCCATTCAGTACTTC. Translating gives CASSLALGPASIQYF.

The J gene is TRBJ2-5, the V gene TRBV20-1, with D maybe TRBD2 (8 bases). The germline V gene encodes CDR1 DFQATT and CDR2 SNEGSKA (reference sequence). The CDR3 is 15 amino acids. V was shortened by 0 bases and J by 5 bases, with 16 bases between the two germline ends. The CDR3 reads CSARDDSGGGETQYF. CDR3 DNA sequence: TGCAGTGCTAGAGATGACTCGGGAGGGGGCGAGACCCAGTACTTC.

Ten or more counts support this clonotype. This chain links TRBV12-3 or TRBV12-4 with TRBJ1-2; TRBD1 matches at 7 bases. Trimming removed 5 bases from V and 0 bases from J; junction bases left unmatched: 6. The CDR3 spans 15 residues. In DNA, the CDR3 is TGTGCCAGCAGTCTAAGGGACAGAACTAACTATGGCTACACCTTC. It specifies CASSLRDRTNYGYTF.

This clonotype was seen many times. The gene calls are TRBV29-1 and TRBJ2-7, with TRBD2 identical over 7 bases. V dropped 3 bases and J dropped 0; count of bases not matched to a gene: 5. The germline V gene has CDR1 SQVTM and CDR2 ANQGSEA. The CDR3 totals 14 residues. CDR3 bases: TGCAGCGTTGATGCGGGGGTAAGCTCCTACGAGCAGTACTTC. Translation gives CSVDAGVSSYEQYF.

This rearrangement joins TRBV30 to TRBJ1-1; D call uncertain. There are 12 residues in the CDR3. The germline gives CDR1 GTSNPN, CDR2 SVGIG (reference sequence). Trimming left V 3 bases short and J 4 bases short, with 9 bases between. The CDR3 nucleotides are TGTGCCTGGAGCGAGGTGGTCACTGAAGCTTTCTTT. Amino acid sequence: CAWSEVVTEAFF.

This clonotype was detected a few times. This chain uses TRBV7-9 with TRBJ2-5, with 9 bases fitting TRBD1. Germline V lookup: CDR1 SEHNR, CDR2 FQNEAQ (reference sequence). V dropped 5 bases and J dropped 3; count of bases not matched to a gene: 7. There are 15 residues in the CDR3. The CDR3 spells CASSPLGQGKETQYF. The DNA of the CDR3 is TGTGCCAGCAGCCCCTTGGGACAGGGAAAAGAGACCCAGTACTTC.